One sample yielded the 21 T cell receptor beta chains listed below, sequenced in a study of cytotoxic CD8 clonotypes in ibrutinib-treated CLL. Measured with immunoSEQ multiplex PCR; TCRdb has only the in-frame clones, and not every one. Of 300,000 to 350,000 clones in the sample, 80% were seen once. The source material was PBMCs, sampled before ibrutinib treatment. These receptors all stem from a human donor with chronic lymphocytic leukemia.

The chain couples TRBV12-5 to TRBJ2-5, with D possibly being TRBD1 (5 bases). The germline gives CDR1 LGHNT, CDR2 FRNRAP. This CDR3 spans 13 amino acids. Between the trimmed V and J ends, which lost 1 base and 4 bases, there was a span of 7 bases. The CDR3 nucleotides are TGTGCTAGTGGTTTGGGTAGGGGAGAGACCCAGTACTTC. As protein: CASGLGRGETQYF.

This chain links TRBV7-2 with TRBJ1-5; tentative D call: TRBD1 (5 bases). V was cut by 7 bases and J by 2 bases, with 12 bases left in between. This CDR3 is 14 amino acids long. Germline V gene sequence: CDR1 SGHTA, CDR2 FQGNSA. CDR3 in DNA: TGTGCCAGCACTTCCGGGACGGGCAATCAGCCCCAGCATTTT. The encoded protein is CASTSGTGNQPQHF.

The count of this clone is one. This rearrangement joins TRBV4-3 to TRBJ2-5, with 8 bases fitting TRBD1. The junction had 8 bases not matched to a gene; V was cut back by 3 bases and J by 5 bases. Looked up from germline, CDR1 is LGHNA and CDR2 is YSLEER. This CDR3 has 15 amino acids. DNA of the CDR3: TGCGCCAGCAGCCAGACCGGACAGGGTGGCGAGACCCAGTACTTC. Amino acids: CASSQTGQGGETQYF.

V and J are TRBV11-2 and TRBJ2-7; 7 nucleotides match TRBD2. V gave up 6 bases and J gave up 1 base; unmatched junction bases: 6. This CDR3 is built from 14 residues. Per the germline V gene, CDR1 is SGHAT and CDR2 is FQNNGV. The CDR3 here is CASRHPGLSYEQYF. CDR3 coding DNA: TGTGCCAGCAGACATCCGGGACTATCCTACGAGCAGTACTTC. Filled out from reference TRBV11-2 and TRBJ2-7, the complete variable domain reads EAGVAQSPRYKIIEKRQSVAFWCNPISGHATLYWYQQILGQGPKLLIQFQNNGVVDDSQLPKDRFSAERLKGVDSTLKIQPAKLEDSAVYLCASRHPGLSYEQYFGPGTRLTVT.

The V gene is TRBV10-3, the J gene TRBJ1-2, with D tentatively TRBD1 (5 bases). CDR3 size: 14 residues. Germline values: CDR1 ENHRY, CDR2 SYGVKD. Trimming left V 4 bases short and J 4 bases short, with 13 bases between. CDR3 in DNA: TGTGCCATCAGTGGGACGACAGAGAGCTATGGCTACACCTTC. Translating gives CAISGTTESYGYTF.

The rearrangement links TRBV15 to TRBJ2-3, with 10 bases matching TRBD2. This CDR3 contains 16 residues. Germline loops: CDR1 LNHNV, CDR2 YYDKDF (reference sequence). V gave up 1 base and J gave up 2 bases; unmatched junction bases: 3. CDR3 sequence: CATSRGTSGFTDTQYF. The CDR3, as DNA: TGTGCCACCAGCAGAGGGACTAGCGGATTCACAGATACGCAGTATTTT.

This chain uses TRBV30 with TRBJ1-4; D is uncertain. Germline CDR1 is GTSNPN and CDR2 is SVGIG (reference sequence). The CDR3 is 13 residues long. Trimming shortened V by 0 bases and J by 10 bases, and 12 bases separated the two germline ends. The CDR3 nucleotides are TGTGCCTGGAGTGTCGCGGGAGGTGGAAAACTGTTTTTT. It encodes CAWSVAGGGKLFF.

The genes are TRBV19 and TRBJ2-7; D is ambiguous. Germline CDR1 and CDR2: LNHDA and SQIVND (reference sequence). The CDR3 has 13 residues. Trimming took 1 base from V and 2 from J, leaving 6 bases between them. In DNA form, the CDR3 reads TGTGCCAGTAGTATAGCTCCCCCCTACGAGCAGTACTTC. Protein: CASSIAPPYEQYF. Supplemented by reference TRBV19 and TRBJ2-7, the full variable domain reads DGGITQSPKYLFRKEGQNVTLSCEQNLNHDAMYWYRQDPGQGLRLIYYSQIVNDFQKGDIAEGYSVSREKKESFPLTVTSAQKNPTAFYLCASSIAPPYEQYFGPGTRLTVT.

The chain couples TRBV5-1 to TRBJ1-5; D might be TRBD1 (5 bases). Trimming cost V 2 bases and J 6 bases, with 12 bases left between them. The length of the CDR3 is 14 residues. The germline CDR1 and CDR2 sequences are SGHRS and YFSETQ. CDR3 sequence (DNA): TGCGCCAGCAGCTTAGGTCCAGGGAGTCAGCCCCAGCATTTT. Its translation is CASSLGPGSQPQHF. Complete variable domain (other parts from reference TRBV5-1 and TRBJ1-5): KAGVTQTPRYLIKTRGQQVTLSCSPISGHRSVSWYQQTPGQGLQFLFEYFSETQRNKGNFPGRFSGRQFSNSRSEMNVSTLELGDSALYLCASSLGPGSQPQHFGDGTRLSIL.

V is TRBV4-1 and J is TRBJ2-5; D is ambiguous. The germline V gene encodes CDR1 MGHRA and CDR2 YSYEKL. The V gene lost 3 bases and the J gene lost 0 bases, with 5 bases spanning the gap. The length of the CDR3 is 13 residues. CDR3 sequence reads: CASSHRDQETQYF. CDR3 coding DNA: TGCGCCAGCAGCCACCGGGACCAAGAGACCCAGTACTTC.

This clone has a handful of counts. The chain is built from TRBV21-1 and TRBJ2-1; the listed D gene, TRBD2, was not tested against the DNA. TRBV21-1 is classified as a pseudogene. This CDR3 region has 14 residues. The CDR3 coding sequence is TGTGCCAGCAGTCCCGGACTAGCTAGGTATGAGCAGTTCTTC. Protein: CASSPGLARYEQFF.

The table lists this clone with a few counts. The V call is TRBV4-1, the J call TRBJ1-2; D is unclear. The CDR3 is 14 residues long. With 0 bases removed from V and 4 bases from J, the gap between germline ends came to 9 bases. In germline, CDR1 is MGHRA, CDR2 YSYEKL. The CDR3 DNA reads TGCGCCAGCAGCCAAGAATCTGGAATCTATGGCTACACCTTC. Protein product: CASSQESGIYGYTF.

V and J are TRBV6-6 and TRBJ2-7; 14 bases fit TRBD2. After removal of 6 bases from V and 1 base from J, the junction contained 2 bases not matched to a gene. CDR1 MNHNY and CDR2 SVGAGI come from the germline V gene (reference sequence). CDR3 length: 15 residues. The DNA of the CDR3 is TGTGCCAGCAGGGGACTAGCGGGAGATTCCTACGAGCAGTACTTC. Translating it yields CASRGLAGDSYEQYF.

The rearrangement links TRBV6-5 to TRBJ1-1; D gene uncertain. The CDR3 runs 13 residues. V was cut by 2 bases and J by 1 base, with 5 bases left in between. Germline V gene lookup returns CDR1 MNHEY and CDR2 SVGAGI. The CDR3 nucleotides read TGTGCCAGCAGTTACGCGTGGAACACTGAAGCTTTCTTT. Translated: CASSYAWNTEAFF.

The chain combines TRBV30 with TRBJ1-5; no definite D call. Germline-derived CDR1 and CDR2 are GTSNPN and SVGIG (reference sequence). The CDR3 has 17 amino acids. The V gene lost 0 bases and the J gene lost 1 base, with 16 bases spanning the gap. The chain's CDR3 is CAWSVPGFSLSNQPQHF. CDR3 coding DNA: TGTGCCTGGAGTGTACCTGGGTTTTCATTAAGCAATCAGCCCCAGCATTTT.

This clone was found a few times. The V gene is TRBV20-1, the J gene TRBJ2-7; D tentatively reads TRBD1 or TRBD2 (5 bases each). The CDR3 contains 11 residues. The germline V and J ends were trimmed by 0 bases and 9 bases, with 9 bases remaining between them. The V gene's germline CDR1 is DFQATT and CDR2 SNEGSKA (reference sequence). The DNA for the CDR3 is TGCAGTGCTAGAGACAGGGAGTGGCAGTACTTC. The encoded protein is CSARDREWQYF.

V and J are TRBV19 and TRBJ1-4; no reliable D call. The V and J ends lost 3 bases and 7 bases respectively, with 3 bases between them. Germline-derived CDR1 and CDR2 are LNHDA and SQIVND (reference sequence). The CDR3 has 11 residues. In DNA, the CDR3 is TGTGCCAGTAGTATTCGTGAAAAACTGTTTTTT. Translating it yields CASSIREKLFF.

V usage is TRBV5-1 and J usage is TRBJ2-5; D gene unclear. With 1 base removed from V and 2 bases from J, the gap between germline ends came to 9 bases. The CDR3 has 14 residues. Germline-derived CDR1 and CDR2 are SGHRS and YFSETQ. The CDR3 DNA reads as TGCGCCAGCAGCTTGACCCCTACGCAAGAGACCCAGTACTTC. Protein: CASSLTPTQETQYF. The entire variable domain, with the rest obtained from reference TRBV5-1 and TRBJ2-5, is as follows: KAGVTQTPRYLIKTRGQQVTLSCSPISGHRSVSWYQQTPGQGLQFLFEYFSETQRNKGNFPGRFSGRQFSNSRSEMNVSTLELGDSALYLCASSLTPTQETQYFGPGTRLLVL.

V usage is TRBV4-3 and J usage is TRBJ2-2; D call uncertain. Germline-derived CDR1 and CDR2 are LGHNA and YSLEER. The CDR3 sequence is 19 residues long. V shed 3 bases and J shed 1 base, with 21 bases lying between them. The CDR3 spells CASSHLVGEAFVNTGELFF. The CDR3 DNA follows: TGCGCCAGCAGCCATTTAGTGGGCGAGGCCTTTGTGAACACCGGGGAGCTGTTTTTT.

The rearrangement uses TRBV2 and TRBJ2-1; 10 nucleotides align to TRBD2. The germline V gene encodes CDR1 SNHLY and CDR2 FYNNEI. The CDR3 contains 15 residues. The V segment lost 6 bases and the J segment 6 bases; nucleotides outside the gene matches: 8. DNA for the CDR3: TGTGCCAGCAGGTCCGGGACTAGCGTACCCAATGAGCAGTTCTTC. Residues: CASRSGTSVPNEQFF. The full variable domain, in which reference TRBV2 and TRBJ2-1 provide the parts outside the CDR3, is EPEVTQTPSHQVTQMGQEVILRCVPISNHLYFYWYRQILGQKVEFLVSFYNNEISEKSEIFDDQFSVERPDGSNFTLKIRSTKLEDSAMYFCASRSGTSVPNEQFFGPGTRLTVL.

The chain is built from TRBV29-1 and TRBJ1-4, with a tentative D call TRBD1 (5 bases). In germline, CDR1 is SQVTM, CDR2 ANQGSEA. The V and J ends lost 4 bases and 4 bases respectively, with 13 bases between them. There are 14 residues in the CDR3. This CDR3 reads CSVAQGGSNEKLFF. The CDR3 DNA reads TGCAGCGTTGCCCAGGGAGGCAGTAATGAAAAACTGTTTTTT.